This T cell receptor beta chain comes out of a study of control samples from healthy donors and cancer patients. Germline trimming cut 6 bases from V and 12 bases from J; bases unmatched to any gene: 17. This CDR3 comprises 17 residues. Germline V gives CDR1 MNHEY, CDR2 SMNVEV (reference sequence). The repertoire was sequenced with immunoSEQ multiplex PCR; TCRdb's copy has only in-frame clones and lacks some. The repertoire shows around 190,000 clones; the top ten hold roughly 2%. The specimen was blood. This clonotype was obtained from a woman aged 25 to 45 in good health. The chain employs TRBV27 and TRBJ1-6; 10 bases agree with TRBD1. CDR3 nucleotides: TGTGCCAGCAGACCCTCGGGGACAGGGGAGGCGGGCTTACCCCTCCACTTT. This encodes CASRPSGTGEAGLPLHF.